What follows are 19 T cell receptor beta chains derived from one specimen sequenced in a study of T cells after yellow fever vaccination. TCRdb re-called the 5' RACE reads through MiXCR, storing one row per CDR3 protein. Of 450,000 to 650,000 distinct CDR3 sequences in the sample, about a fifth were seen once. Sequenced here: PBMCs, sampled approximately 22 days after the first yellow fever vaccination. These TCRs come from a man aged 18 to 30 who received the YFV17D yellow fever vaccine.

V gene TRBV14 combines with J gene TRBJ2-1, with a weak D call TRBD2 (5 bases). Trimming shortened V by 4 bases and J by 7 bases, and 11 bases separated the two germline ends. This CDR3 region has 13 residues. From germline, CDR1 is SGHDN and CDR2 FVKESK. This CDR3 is CASSLDYNNEQFF. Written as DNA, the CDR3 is TGTGCCAGCAGCCTCGACTACAATAATGAGCAGTTCTTC.

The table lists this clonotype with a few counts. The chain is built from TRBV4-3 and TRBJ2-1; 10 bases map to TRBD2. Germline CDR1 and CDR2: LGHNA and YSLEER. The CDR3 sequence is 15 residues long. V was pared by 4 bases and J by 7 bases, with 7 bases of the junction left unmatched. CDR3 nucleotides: TGCGCCAGCAGCCCAGCAGCGGGGGGGCCAAATGAGCAGTTCTTC. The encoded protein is CASSPAAGGPNEQFF.

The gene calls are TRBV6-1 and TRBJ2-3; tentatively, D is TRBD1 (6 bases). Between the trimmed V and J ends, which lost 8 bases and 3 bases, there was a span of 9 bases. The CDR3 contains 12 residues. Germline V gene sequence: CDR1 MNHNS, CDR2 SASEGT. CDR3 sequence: CASYRETDTQYF. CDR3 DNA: TGTGCCAGCTACAGGGAGACAGATACGCAGTATTTT.

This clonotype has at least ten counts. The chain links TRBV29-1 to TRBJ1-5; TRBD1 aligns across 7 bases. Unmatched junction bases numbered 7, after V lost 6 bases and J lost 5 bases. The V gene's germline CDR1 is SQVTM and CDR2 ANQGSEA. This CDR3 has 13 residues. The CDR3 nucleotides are TGCAGCGTCAGACAGGGAGAGCATCAGCCCCAGCATTTT. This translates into CSVRQGEHQPQHF.

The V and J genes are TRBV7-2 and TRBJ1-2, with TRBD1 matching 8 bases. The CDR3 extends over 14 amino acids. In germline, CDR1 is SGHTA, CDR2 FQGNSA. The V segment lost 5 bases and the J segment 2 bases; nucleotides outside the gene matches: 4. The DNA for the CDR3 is TGTGCCAGCAGCATGACAGGGGTGAACTATGGCTACACCTTC. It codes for CASSMTGVNYGYTF.

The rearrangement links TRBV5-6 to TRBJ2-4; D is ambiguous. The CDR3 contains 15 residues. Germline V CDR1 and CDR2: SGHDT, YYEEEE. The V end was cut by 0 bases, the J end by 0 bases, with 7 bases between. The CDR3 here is CASSLEGTAKNIQYF. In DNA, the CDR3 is TGTGCCAGCAGCTTGGAGGGTACAGCCAAAAACATTCAGTACTTC.

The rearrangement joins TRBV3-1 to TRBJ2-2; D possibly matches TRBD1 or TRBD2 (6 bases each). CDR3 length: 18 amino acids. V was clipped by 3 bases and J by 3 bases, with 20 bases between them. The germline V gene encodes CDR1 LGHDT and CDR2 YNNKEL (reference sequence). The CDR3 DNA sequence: TGTGCCAGCAGCCACGCCAGGGGACTTGGTTCGCACACCGGGGAGCTGTTTTTT. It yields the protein CASSHARGLGSHTGELFF.

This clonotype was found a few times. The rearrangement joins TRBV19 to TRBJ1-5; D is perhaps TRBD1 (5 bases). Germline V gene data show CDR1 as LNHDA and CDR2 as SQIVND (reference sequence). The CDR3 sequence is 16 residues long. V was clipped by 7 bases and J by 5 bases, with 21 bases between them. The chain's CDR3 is CASNPQGRWVDQPQHF. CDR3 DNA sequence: TGTGCCAGTAACCCCCAGGGTAGGTGGGTCGATCAGCCCCAGCATTTT.

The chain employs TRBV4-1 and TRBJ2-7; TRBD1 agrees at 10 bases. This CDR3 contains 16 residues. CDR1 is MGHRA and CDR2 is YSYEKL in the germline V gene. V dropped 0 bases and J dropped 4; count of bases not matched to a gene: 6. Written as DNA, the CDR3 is TGCGCCAGCAGCCAAGATACCGGGACAGGGGTATACGAGCAGTACTTC. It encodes CASSQDTGTGVYEQYF.

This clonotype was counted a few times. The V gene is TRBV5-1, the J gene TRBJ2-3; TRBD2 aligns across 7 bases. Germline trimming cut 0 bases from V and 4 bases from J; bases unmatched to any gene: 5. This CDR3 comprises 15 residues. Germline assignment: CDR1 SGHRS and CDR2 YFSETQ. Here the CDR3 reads CASSLAAGRADTQYF. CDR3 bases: TGCGCCAGCAGCTTGGCGGCGGGGAGGGCAGATACGCAGTATTTT.

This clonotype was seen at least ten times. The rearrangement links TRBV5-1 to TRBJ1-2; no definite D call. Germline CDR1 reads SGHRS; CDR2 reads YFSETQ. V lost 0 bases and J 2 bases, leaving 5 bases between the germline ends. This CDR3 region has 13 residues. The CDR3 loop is CASSLDPNYGYTF. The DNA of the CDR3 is TGCGCCAGCAGCTTGGACCCGAACTATGGCTACACCTTC.

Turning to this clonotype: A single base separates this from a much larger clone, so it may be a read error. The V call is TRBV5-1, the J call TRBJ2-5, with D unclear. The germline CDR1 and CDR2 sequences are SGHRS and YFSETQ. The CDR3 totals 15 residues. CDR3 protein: CASSLAVLTQGTQYF. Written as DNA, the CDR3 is TGCGCCAGCAGCTTGGCCGTTTTGACCCAAGGGACCCAGTACTTC.

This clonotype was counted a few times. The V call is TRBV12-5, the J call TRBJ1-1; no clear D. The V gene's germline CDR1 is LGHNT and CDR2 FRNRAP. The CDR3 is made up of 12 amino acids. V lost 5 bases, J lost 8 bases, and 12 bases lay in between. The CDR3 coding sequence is TGTGCTAGTGGTCGACGGATCTTCGAAGCTTTCTTT. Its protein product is CASGRRIFEAFF.

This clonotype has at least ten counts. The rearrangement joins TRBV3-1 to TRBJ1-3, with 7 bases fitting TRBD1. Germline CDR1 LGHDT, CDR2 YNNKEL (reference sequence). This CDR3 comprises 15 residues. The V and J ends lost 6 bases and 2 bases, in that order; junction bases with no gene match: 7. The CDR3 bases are TGTGCCAGCAGTCAGACAGGGCATGCTGGAAACACCATATATTTT. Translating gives CASSQTGHAGNTIYF.

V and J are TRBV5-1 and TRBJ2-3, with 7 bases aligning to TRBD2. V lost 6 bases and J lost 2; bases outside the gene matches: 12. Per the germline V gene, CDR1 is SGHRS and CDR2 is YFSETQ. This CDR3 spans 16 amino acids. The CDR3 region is CASTTPLAGDTDTQYF. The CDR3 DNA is TGCGCCAGCACCACCCCTCTGGCGGGGGACACAGATACGCAGTATTTT.

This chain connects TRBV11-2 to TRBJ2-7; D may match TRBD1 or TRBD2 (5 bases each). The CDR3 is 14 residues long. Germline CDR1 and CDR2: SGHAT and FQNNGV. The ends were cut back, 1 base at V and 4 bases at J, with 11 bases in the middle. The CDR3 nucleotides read TGTGCCAGCAGCTTAGGTGTGGGGGAATACGAGCAGTACGTC. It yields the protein CASSLGVGEYEQYV.

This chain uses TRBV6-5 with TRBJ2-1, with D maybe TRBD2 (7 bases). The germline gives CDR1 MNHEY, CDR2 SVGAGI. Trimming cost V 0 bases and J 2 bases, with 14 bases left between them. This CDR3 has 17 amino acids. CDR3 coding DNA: TGTGCCAGCAGTTACTCGATGTCGGGGGGCGCCTACAATGAGCAGTTCTTC. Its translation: CASSYSMSGGAYNEQFF.

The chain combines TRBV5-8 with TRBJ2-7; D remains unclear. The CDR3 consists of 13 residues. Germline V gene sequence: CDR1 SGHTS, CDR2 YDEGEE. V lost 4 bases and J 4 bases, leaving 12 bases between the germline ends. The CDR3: CASSPGLLYEQYV. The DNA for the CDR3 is TGTGCCAGCAGCCCCGGGCTCCTGTACGAGCAGTACGTC.

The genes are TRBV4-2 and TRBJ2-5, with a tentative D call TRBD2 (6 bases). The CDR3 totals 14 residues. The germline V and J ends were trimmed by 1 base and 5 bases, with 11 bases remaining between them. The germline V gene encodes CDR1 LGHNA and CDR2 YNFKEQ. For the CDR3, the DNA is TGTGCCAGCAGCCAAGTTGAGGGGAGGGAGACCCAGTACTTC. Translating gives CASSQVEGRETQYF.